This passage covers 9 T cell receptor beta chains from one sample sequenced in a study of blood T cell repertoires in COVID-19. Libraries were prepared by immunoSEQ multiplex PCR; TCRdb keeps only in-frame clonotypes and omits some of them. The data show 300,000 to 350,000 clones, about 90% seen once. The sequencing input was PBMCs or T cells enriched from blood (not recorded which). These TCRs come from a woman aged 25-40 years who had been exposed to COVID-19.

The chain employs TRBV19 and TRBJ2-2; 10 bases agree with TRBD1. The CDR3 covers 18 residues. V was clipped by 3 bases and J by 0 bases; unmatched bases: 7. The V gene's germline CDR1 is LNHDA and CDR2 SQIVND (reference sequence). DNA for the CDR3: TGTGCCAGTAGTATTCCACTCGACAGGGGGCCGAACACCGGGGAGCTGTTTTTT. This sequence encodes CASSIPLDRGPNTGELFF.

This clone was observed a single time. The chain is built from TRBV27 and TRBJ1-5; TRBD1 matches at 7 bases. V lost 1 base, J lost 2 bases, and 2 bases stayed unmatched. Germline CDR1 MNHEY, CDR2 SMNVEV (reference sequence). The CDR3 extends over 15 amino acids. CDR3: CASSLLGQGNQPQHF. CDR3 in DNA: TGTGCCAGCAGTTTATTAGGACAGGGCAATCAGCCCCAGCATTTT.

The V and J genes are TRBV7-9 and TRBJ1-6; 7 positions agree with TRBD1. In germline, CDR1 is SEHNR, CDR2 FQNEAQ (reference sequence). The V and J ends lost 1 base and 10 bases, in that order; junction bases with no gene match: 4. The CDR3 extends over 14 amino acids. The CDR3: CASSLGQGFSPLHF. CDR3 in DNA: TGTGCCAGCAGCTTAGGACAGGGTTTCTCACCCCTCCACTTT.

The chain employs TRBV18 and TRBJ1-6; 8 positions agree with TRBD1. The germline V gene encodes CDR1 KGHSH and CDR2 LQKENI. The CDR3 spans 15 residues. The trim removed 3 bases at V and 7 bases at J, leaving 5 bases unmatched. The CDR3 DNA sequence: TGTGCCAGCTCACCCAGGACAGGGTGGAATTCACCCCTCCACTTT. As protein: CASSPRTGWNSPLHF.

This clone was observed once. V usage is TRBV21-1 and J usage is TRBJ2-1; TRBD2 is the table's D call and was not checked against the DNA. TRBV21-1 is termed a pseudogene. The CDR3 consists of 14 residues. The CDR3 coding sequence is TGTGCCACCACCGGGACTCCCAATTACAATGAGCAGTTCTTC. The encoded protein is CATTGTPNYNEQFF.

The chain has TRBV10-2 and TRBJ1-1; D is unresolved. Germline V gene lookup returns CDR1 WSHSY and CDR2 SAAADI. V lost 7 bases and J 0 bases, leaving 9 bases between the germline ends. The CDR3 runs to 13 residues. This CDR3 reads CASKLQLNTEAFF. The DNA of the CDR3 is TGCGCCAGCAAATTACAGTTGAACACTGAAGCTTTCTTT.

The chain combines TRBV7-8 with TRBJ1-1, with D unresolved. The CDR3 loop spans 13 amino acids. Germline V gene data show CDR1 as SGHVS and CDR2 as FQNEAQ. Between the trimmed V and J ends, which lost 2 bases and 3 bases, there was a span of 7 bases. This CDR3 is CASSLSEDTEAFF. Here the CDR3 DNA reads TGTGCCAGCAGCTTATCCGAGGACACTGAAGCTTTCTTT.

This chain joins TRBV28 and TRBJ2-3, with TRBD1 matching 11 bases. Germline V gene sequence: CDR1 MDHEN, CDR2 SYDVKM. The CDR3 runs 15 residues. After removal of 6 bases from V and 4 bases from J, the junction contained 6 bases not matched to a gene. This CDR3 is CASSPAGQGADTQYF. DNA for the CDR3: TGTGCCAGCAGCCCCGCGGGACAGGGGGCAGATACGCAGTATTTT.

The chain employs TRBV28 and TRBJ1-5; D might be TRBD1 (6 bases). Germline CDR1 MDHEN, CDR2 SYDVKM. The V gene lost 1 base and the J gene lost 0 bases, with 10 bases spanning the gap. The CDR3 runs 16 residues. The CDR3 nucleotides are TGTGCCAGCAGTTTATTGGCAGGGGATAGCAATCAGCCCCAGCATTTT. Residues: CASSLLAGDSNQPQHF.